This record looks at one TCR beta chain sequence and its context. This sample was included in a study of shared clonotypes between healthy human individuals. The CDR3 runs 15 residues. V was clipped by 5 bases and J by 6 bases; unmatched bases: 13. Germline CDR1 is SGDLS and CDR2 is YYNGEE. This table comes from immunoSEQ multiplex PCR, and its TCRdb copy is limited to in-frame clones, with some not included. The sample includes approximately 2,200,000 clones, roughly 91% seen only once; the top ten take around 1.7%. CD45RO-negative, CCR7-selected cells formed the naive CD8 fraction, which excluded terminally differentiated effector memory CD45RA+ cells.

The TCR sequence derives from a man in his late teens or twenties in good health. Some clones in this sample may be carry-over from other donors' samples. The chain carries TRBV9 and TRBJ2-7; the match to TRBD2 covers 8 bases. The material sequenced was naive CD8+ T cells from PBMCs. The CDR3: CASSENPGLDREQYF. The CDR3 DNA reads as TGTGCCAGCAGTGAGAACCCGGGACTAGACCGCGAGCAGTACTTC.